These T cell receptor beta chains were read from a single sample in a study of radiotherapy plus CTLA-4 blockade in lung cancer. Using immunoSEQ multiplex PCR, the repertoire was profiled, and TCRdb retains in-frame clones only, with some absent. The data show about 39,000 clones, just under 80% seen once. The sample was peripheral blood, taken from a patient treated with radiotherapy plus ipilimumab. Receptor source: a human donor with non-small cell lung cancer that progressed on radiotherapy plus ipilimumab. Each CDR3 is given with its conserved first and last residue. The D gene is left open where the match is weak. Expanded clones get a size class; other rows say once, few or many, or leave the size out.

len	v_gene	abundance	j_gene	d_gene	CDR3nt	CDR3aa
16	TRBV5-1	once	TRBJ1-4	TRBD1	TGCGCCAGCAGCAGGACAGGGGGCTCGACTAATGAAAAACTGTTTTTT	CASSRTGGSTNEKLFF
16	TRBV5-1	NA	TRBJ2-2	TRBD1	TGCGCCAGCAGCCCATATGGACAGGGTACCACCGGGGAGCTGTTTTTT	CASSPYGQGTTGELFF
12	TRBV6-6	NA	TRBJ1-4	TRBD1	TGTGCCAGCAGCGGGACAGGCGAAAAACTGTTTTTT	CASSGTGEKLFF
16	TRBV9	NA	TRBJ2-3	TRBD2	TGTGCCAGCAGCGTAGGTGGCGGGGGGGCCTCAGATACGCAGTATTTT	CASSVGGGGASDTQYF
16	TRBV5-1	NA	TRBJ2-7	TRBD2	TGCGCCAGCAGCTCCGCAGCGGGGGGACTCTCCTACGAGCAGTACTTC	CASSSAAGGLSYEQYF
13	TRBV29-1	many	TRBJ1-4	NA	TGCAGCGGGGCCCCTGGGGGGGGTGAAAAACTGTTTTTT	CSGAPGGGEKLFF
14	TRBV10-3	NA	TRBJ1-5	NA	TGTGCCATCAGTGAGTCGACAGGTAACCAGCCCCAGCATTTT	CAISESTGNQPQHF
12	TRBV6-5	few	TRBJ1-2	TRBD1	TGTGCCAGCAGTAGGACAGGGGGCGGCTACACCTTC	CASSRTGGGYTF
13	TRBV4-2	NA	TRBJ2-4	NA	TGTGCCAGCACGGGGGAGGTCAAAAACATTCAGTACTTC	CASTGEVKNIQYF
13	TRBV7-2	NA	TRBJ1-5	NA	TGTGCCAGCAGCTTAGCGGGGGGTCAGCCCCAGCATTTT	CASSLAGGQPQHF
14	TRBV2	NA	TRBJ1-1	TRBD1	TGTGCCAGCAGTACCGGGACAGTAAACACTGAAGCTTTCTTT	CASSTGTVNTEAFF
16	TRBV4-3	few	TRBJ2-2	NA	TGCGCCAGCAGCCAAGATCGGGCAGGGATTGGGGGGGAGCTGTTTTTT	CASSQDRAGIGGELFF
17	TRBV14	NA	TRBJ1-4	TRBD1	TGTGCCAGCAGCCCCCAGGGGACAGGACAGGGGGCGGAAAAACTGTTTTTT	CASSPQGTGQGAEKLFF
15	TRBV6-1	NA	TRBJ1-2	NA	TGTGCCAGCAAAGCCCAAATGACACAAAGCTATGGCTACACCTTC	CASKAQMTQSYGYTF
18	TRBV10-1	NA	TRBJ2-2	TRBD1	TGCGCCAGCAGTGAGCTGCCTTTGGGACAGGGGTACACCGGGGAGCTGTTTTTT	CASSELPLGQGYTGELFF
14	TRBV25-1	NA	TRBJ1-4	TRBD1	TGTGCCAGCAGGGGGACAGGAGGAGTCGAAAAACTGTTTTTT	CASRGTGGVEKLFF
12	TRBV19	NA	TRBJ1-1	NA	TGTGCCAGGAATACAGGGACCACTGAAGCTTTCTTT	CARNTGTTEAFF
16	TRBV11-1	NA	TRBJ2-7	TRBD1	TGTGCCAGCAGCTCTGACAGGGCATCCCAAGTCTACGAGCAGTACTTC	CASSSDRASQVYEQYF
15	TRBV4-3	NA	TRBJ2-1	NA	TGCGCCAGCAGCCAAGATCCAGCGTCTTACAATGAGCAGTTCTTC	CASSQDPASYNEQFF
15	TRBV11-2	NA	TRBJ1-6	NA	TGTGCCAGCAGCTTAGGTACTAATCTGAATTCACCCCTCCACTTT	CASSLGTNLNSPLHF
17	TRBV5-1	NA	TRBJ2-1	NA	TGCGCCAGCAGCTTGGGGGGAGGAGCGAGCTCCTACAATGAGCAGTTCTTC	CASSLGGGASSYNEQFF
17	TRBV10-3	NA	TRBJ2-1	TRBD2	TGTGCCATCAGTGAACTAGCGGGGATGAGCTCCTACAATGAGCAGTTCTTC	CAISELAGMSSYNEQFF
15	TRBV10-3	once	TRBJ2-3	NA	TGTGCCATCAGTGACCCGGCGGGGGCCACAGATACGCAGTATTTT	CAISDPAGATDTQYF
17	TRBV6-1	NA	TRBJ2-6	TRBD1	TGTGCCAGCAGTGGACTACCCACAGGGGAGGGGGCCAACGTCCTGACTTTC	CASSGLPTGEGANVLTF
14	TRBV14	once	TRBJ2-7	TRBD1	TGTGCCAGCAGCCAGGGGACAGGACCCTACGAGCAGTACTTC	CASSQGTGPYEQYF
15	TRBV6-5	NA	TRBJ2-7	TRBD1	TGTGCCAGCAGATCCGGGACAGGGGACCCCTACGAGCAGTACTTC	CASRSGTGDPYEQYF
16	TRBV7-2	NA	TRBJ2-3	TRBD2	TGTGCCAGCAGCTTAGCCGTAGCGGGGGGGCAGGATACGCAGTATTTT	CASSLAVAGGQDTQYF
13	TRBV19	NA	TRBJ2-2	NA	TGTGCCACGGGGTCTTACAACACCGGGGAGCTGTTTTTT	CATGSYNTGELFF
15	TRBV5-4	NA	TRBJ1-1	TRBD1	TGTGCCAGCAGCCCTCAGGGGGGAGGGAACACTGAAGCTTTCTTT	CASSPQGGGNTEAFF
15	TRBV5-6	NA	TRBJ1-2	NA	TGTGCCAGCAGCTTGGGCTTAAGGACTTACTATGGCTACACCTTC	CASSLGLRTYYGYTF
13	TRBV28	NA	TRBJ2-2	NA	TGTGCCAGCAGTTTCGGGAACACCGGGGAGCTGTTTTTT	CASSFGNTGELFF
15	TRBV25-1	once	TRBJ2-3	TRBD2	TGTGCCAGCAGTGAACCGCGGGGGGGCAATAATACGCAGTATTTT	CASSEPRGGNNTQYF
14	TRBV9	NA	TRBJ1-6	NA	TGTGCCAGCAGAAAGGGGGAGAATAATTCACCCCTCCACTTT	CASRKGENNSPLHF
14	TRBV27	NA	TRBJ1-1	NA	TGTGCCAGCAGTGTCGGGGGGGGGAACACTGAAGCTTTCTTT	CASSVGGGNTEAFF
15	TRBV9	NA	TRBJ2-2	TRBD1	TGTGCCAGCAGCGTTGGACAGGGGGCCACCGGGGAGCTGTTTTTT	CASSVGQGATGELFF
13	TRBV19	NA	TRBJ2-1	TRBD1	TGTGCCAGTAGAAACACAGGGGTCAATGAGCAGTTCTTC	CASRNTGVNEQFF
15	TRBV19	NA	TRBJ1-1	TRBD1	TGTGCCAGTAGTATACCGGGTGACAGGGACACTGAAGCTTTCTTT	CASSIPGDRDTEAFF
13	TRBV7-9	few	TRBJ2-7	TRBD1	TGTGCCAGCAGCCATGCCGACAGGGGAGAGCAGTACTTC	CASSHADRGEQYF
14	TRBV5-1	NA	TRBJ1-2	NA	TGCGCCAGCAGCCCGGTCGCAGCCCAGGGAGGCTACACCTTC	CASSPVAAQGGYTF
16	TRBV19	once	TRBJ2-1	NA	TGTGCCAGTAGTAGAGTCGGCGGGGGCGCGTATAATGAGCAGTTCTTC	CASSRVGGGAYNEQFF
14	TRBV5-1	few	TRBJ2-3	NA	TGCGCCAGCAGCTCAGGACAAAGCACAGATACGCAGTATTTT	CASSSGQSTDTQYF
15	TRBV2	NA	TRBJ2-3	NA	TGTGCCAGCAGTGAAAGGTCCCCGGGGGCAGATACGCAGTATTTT	CASSERSPGADTQYF
15	TRBV6-5	NA	TRBJ1-3	TRBD1	TGTGCCAGCAGTTCGGACAGGGGACTCGGAAACACCATATATTTT	CASSSDRGLGNTIYF
18	TRBV21-1	NA	TRBJ2-1	NA	TGTGCCAGCAGCAAACCGGTTTCTCGGGACAGGGGCTACAATGAGCAGTTCTTC	CASSKPVSRDRGYNEQFF
15	TRBV5-8	NA	TRBJ1-2	TRBD1	TGTGCCAGCAGCTACGACAGGGGGCCCTCCGGTGGCTACACCTTC	CASSYDRGPSGGYTF
14	TRBV5-5	once	TRBJ1-1	TRBD1	TGTGCCAGCAGCTTCACAGGGGGTACTGGTGGAGCTTTCTTT	CASSFTGGTGGAFF
11	TRBV19	NA	TRBJ1-5	NA	TGTGCCAGTAGCGAGGGTCAGCCCCAGCATTTT	CASSEGQPQHF
12	TRBV25-1	NA	TRBJ2-5	NA	TGTGCCAGCACCAGGGCTGGCGAGACCCAGTACTTC	CASTRAGETQYF
13	TRBV2	NA	TRBJ1-1	NA	TGTGCCAGCAGGTATACGGGAATCCCTGAAGCTTTCTTT	CASRYTGIPEAFF
12	TRBV5-1	once	TRBJ1-1	NA	TGCGCCAGCAGAAAGACGGCGGATGAAGCTTTCTTT	CASRKTADEAFF
15	TRBV7-2	NA	TRBJ2-2	NA	TGTGCCAGCAGCTTAGGGGCTAGCGCTGGCGGGGAGCTGTTTTTT	CASSLGASAGGELFF
11	TRBV28	NA	TRBJ1-2	NA	TGTGCCAGCAGGGGGCGTTGGGGCTACACCTTC	CASRGRWGYTF